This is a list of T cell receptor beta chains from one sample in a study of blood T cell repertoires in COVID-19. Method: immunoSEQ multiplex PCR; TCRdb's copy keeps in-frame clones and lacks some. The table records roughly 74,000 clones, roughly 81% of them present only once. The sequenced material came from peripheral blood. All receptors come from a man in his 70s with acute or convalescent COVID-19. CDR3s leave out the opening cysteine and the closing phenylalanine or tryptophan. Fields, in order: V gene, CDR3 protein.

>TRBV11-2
ASSSTQGGSEKLF
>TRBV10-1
ASSDLKGQLSSSSYEQY
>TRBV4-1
ASSPGTSGPYEQY
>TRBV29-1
SVPGQGGTEAF
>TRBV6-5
ASSHNWGVDGYT
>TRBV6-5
ASSYWTGEYPF
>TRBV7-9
ASSDRDSGGGNEQF
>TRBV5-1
ASGSDADTQY
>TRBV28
ASSLIGQGRPRY
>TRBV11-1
ASTANTGELF
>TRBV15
ATSLGGSGNTIY
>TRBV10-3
AISEGGGGGQPQH
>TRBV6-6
ASSQLRDRAFPYEQY
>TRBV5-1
ASSLAGQSNTGELF
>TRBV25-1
ASSDFGTGGEKLF
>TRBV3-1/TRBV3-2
ASRRTGENTGELF
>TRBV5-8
ASSLGRTGQETQY
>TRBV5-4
ASSPGQYNSPLH
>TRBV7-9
ASSLDETYEQY
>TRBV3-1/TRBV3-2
ASSQTGGGGRTEAF
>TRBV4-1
ASSQESSGYEQY
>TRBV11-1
ASSSTGDLRTDTQY
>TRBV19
ASSASAPDTQY
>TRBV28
ATGLAF
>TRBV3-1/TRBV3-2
ASSQEPSGSSYNEQF
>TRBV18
ASSPTGGAATNEKLF
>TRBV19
ASSPGQIGAEAF
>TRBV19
ASRSRGGTNEKLF
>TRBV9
ASSKLAGGFTPQETQY
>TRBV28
ASSPRDFSKGELF
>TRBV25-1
ASPGGGQETQY
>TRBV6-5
ASTRQQPLNQPQH
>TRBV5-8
ASSLGQGHEKLF
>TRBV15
ATSRVSGAVDEQF
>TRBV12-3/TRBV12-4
ASKTGIYGYT
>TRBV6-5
ASTPGRVSTGELF
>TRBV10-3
AISDGQPRSKNIQY
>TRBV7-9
ASSLGQGARSPLH
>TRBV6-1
ASSEAKTGGLTDTQY
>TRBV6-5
ASRAGRGGEKLF
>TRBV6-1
ASSEPPGPLH